The T cell receptor beta chain described here comes from a study of T cell responses to AZD1222 COVID-19 vaccine. Whole-study findings and limits: Possibly, clonal diversity was underestimated; donors were largely white British and included more females.

Germline CDR1 and CDR2: LNHDA and SQIVND (reference sequence). This CDR3 spans 15 amino acids. Trimming pared 8 bases from V and 5 bases from J, leaving 16 bases between. Clones were sequenced by immunoSEQ multiplex PCR, and TCRdb holds only the in-frame ones, with some missing. Among 120,000 or so clones, 70% to 90% were seen once, and the ten largest hold 2.5% to 3.5%. Comment on this clone: Its antigen is currently unknown.

Specimen: peripheral blood, collected on day 0 of AZD1222 vaccination. The J gene is TRBJ1-6, the V gene TRBV19, with D possibly TRBD1 on 6 matching bases. The receptor comes from an adult in good health. The CDR3 bases are TGTGCCAGTGGAAGGGGGACGGCGGATAATTCACCCCTCCACTTT. This sequence encodes CASGRGTADNSPLHF. The full variable domain, its missing parts supplied by reference TRBV19 and TRBJ1-6, is DGGITQSPKYLFRKEGQNVTLSCEQNLNHDAMYWYRQDPGQGLRLIYYSQIVNDFQKGDIAEGYSVSREKKESFPLTVTSAQKNPTAFYLCASGRGTADNSPLHFGNGTRLTVT.